The clone carrying this T cell receptor beta chain was observed a few times. The junction had 9 bases not matched to a gene; V was cut back by 0 bases and J by 7 bases. Germline CDR1 and CDR2: SGDLS and YYNGEE. This CDR3 comprises 16 residues. These data are taken from a study of cytomegalovirus exposure and HLA in healthy donors. Amplification used 60 Vbeta primers and 13 Jbeta primers. Original handling: About 88 million unique TCR beta chains, 10 million to 13 million of them shared, were counted by a later analysis. Repertoires were generated with immunoSEQ multiplex PCR, while TCRdb's copy carries only in-frame clones and drops some. Clone size and the V and J calls come from that table; the DNA yielded D and trimming. The data show more than 50,000 clones, roughly 71% seen once.

Source material: PBMCs. The chain is built from TRBV9 and TRBJ1-2, with TRBD1 matching 10 bases. This clonotype originated in a man aged 45-65 years in good health and CMV-seropositive. As DNA, the CDR3 is TGTGCCAGCAGCGTAGAGGGGACAGGGGTTGATAGTGGCTACACCTTC. Encoded protein: CASSVEGTGVDSGYTF.